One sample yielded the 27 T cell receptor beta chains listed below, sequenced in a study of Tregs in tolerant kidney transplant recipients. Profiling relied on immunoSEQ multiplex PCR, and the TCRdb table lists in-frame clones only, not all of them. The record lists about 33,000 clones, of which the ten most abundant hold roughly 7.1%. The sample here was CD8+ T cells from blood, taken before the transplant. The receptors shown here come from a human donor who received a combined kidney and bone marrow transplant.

Partial CDR3 DNA: TGTGCCAGTAGGCCACTTGGAGATACG. The encoded protein is CASRPLGDT. In full, the CDR3 reads CASRPLGDTQYF. The genes are TRBV19 and TRBJ2-3; D gene ambiguous. The CDR3 end is not reached by the read, which stops 3 residues before it; the germline J gene fills it in. Germline loops: CDR1 LNHDA, CDR2 SQIVND (reference sequence). The CDR3 consists of 12 residues. V lost 6 bases, J lost 5 bases, and 9 bases lay in between.

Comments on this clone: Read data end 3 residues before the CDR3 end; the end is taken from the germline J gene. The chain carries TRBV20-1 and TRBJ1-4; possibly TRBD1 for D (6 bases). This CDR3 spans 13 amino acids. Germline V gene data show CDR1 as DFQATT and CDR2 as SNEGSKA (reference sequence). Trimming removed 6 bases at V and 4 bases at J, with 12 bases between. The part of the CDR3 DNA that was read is TGCAGTGCCCGGACAGCTATTAATGAAAAA. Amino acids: CSARTAINEK. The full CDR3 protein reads CSARTAINEKLFF.

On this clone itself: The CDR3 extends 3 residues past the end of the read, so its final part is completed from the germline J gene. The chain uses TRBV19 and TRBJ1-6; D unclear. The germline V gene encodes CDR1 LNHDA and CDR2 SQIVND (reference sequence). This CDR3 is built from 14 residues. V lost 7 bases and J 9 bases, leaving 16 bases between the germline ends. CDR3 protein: CASTEAGPTSPLHF. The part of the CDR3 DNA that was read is TGTGCCAGTACGGAGGCGGGCCCAACTTCACCC.

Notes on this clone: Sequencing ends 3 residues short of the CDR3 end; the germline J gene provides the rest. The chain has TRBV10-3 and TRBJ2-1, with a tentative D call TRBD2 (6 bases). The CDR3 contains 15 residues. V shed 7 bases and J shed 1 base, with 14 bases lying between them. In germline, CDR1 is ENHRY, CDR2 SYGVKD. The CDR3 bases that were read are TGTGCCATCACGGCGGGGTCTTTGTCCTACAATGAG. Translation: CAITAGSLSYNE. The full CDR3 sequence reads CAITAGSLSYNEQFF.

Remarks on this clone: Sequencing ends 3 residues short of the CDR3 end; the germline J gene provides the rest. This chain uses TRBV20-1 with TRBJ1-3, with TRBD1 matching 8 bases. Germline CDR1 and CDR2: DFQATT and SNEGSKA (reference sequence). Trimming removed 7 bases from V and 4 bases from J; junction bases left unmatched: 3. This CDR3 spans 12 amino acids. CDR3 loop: CSVQGEGNTIYF. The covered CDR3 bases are TGCAGTGTACAGGGGGAAGGAAACACC.

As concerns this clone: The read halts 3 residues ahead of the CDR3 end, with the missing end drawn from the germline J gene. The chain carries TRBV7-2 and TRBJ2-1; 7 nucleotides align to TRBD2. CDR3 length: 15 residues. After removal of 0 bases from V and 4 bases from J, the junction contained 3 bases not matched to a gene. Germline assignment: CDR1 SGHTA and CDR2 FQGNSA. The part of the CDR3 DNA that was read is TGTGCCAGCAGCTTAGCGGCGGGGGTATACAATGAG. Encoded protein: CASSLAAGVYNE. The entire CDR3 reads CASSLAAGVYNEQFF.

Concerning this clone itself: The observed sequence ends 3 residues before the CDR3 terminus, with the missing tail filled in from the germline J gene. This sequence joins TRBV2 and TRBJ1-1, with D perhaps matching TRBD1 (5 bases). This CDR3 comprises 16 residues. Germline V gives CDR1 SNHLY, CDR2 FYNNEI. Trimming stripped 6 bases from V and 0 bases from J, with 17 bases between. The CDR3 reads CASSLGGVALNTEAFF. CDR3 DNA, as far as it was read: TGTGCCAGCAGCCTGGGGGGGGTCGCTCTGAACACTGAA.

CDR3 sequence: CASSFDEGWAEAFF. The sequenced part of the CDR3 DNA is TGCGCCAGCAGCTTTGATGAGGGTTGGGCTGAA. The J gene is TRBJ1-1, the V gene TRBV5-1; D call uncertain. The CDR3 end falls 3 residues outside the read, so it is completed with the germline J gene. The germline V gene has CDR1 SGHRS and CDR2 YFSETQ. The ends were cut back, 2 bases at V and 6 bases at J, with 14 bases in the middle. The CDR3 totals 14 residues.

The CDR3 DNA, read in part, is TGTGCCAGTAGTACGGGTGGCGGCCCCTACGAG. Translating gives CASSTGGGPYE. The full CDR3 protein is CASSTGGGPYEQYF. V usage is TRBV19 and J usage is TRBJ2-7; D is unresolved. The read gets to within 3 residues of the CDR3 end, and the germline J gene fills in the rest. V gave up 4 bases and J gave up 2 bases, with 12 bases separating them. Looked up from germline, CDR1 is LNHDA and CDR2 is SQIVND (reference sequence). The CDR3 is 14 residues long.

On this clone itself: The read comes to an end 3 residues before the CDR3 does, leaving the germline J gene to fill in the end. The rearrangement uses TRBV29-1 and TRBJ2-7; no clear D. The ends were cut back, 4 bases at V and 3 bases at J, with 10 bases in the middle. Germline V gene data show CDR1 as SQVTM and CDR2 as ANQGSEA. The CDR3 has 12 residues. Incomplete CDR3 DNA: TGCAGCGTTGGGTCTGGCGGCTACGAG. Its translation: CSVGSGGYE. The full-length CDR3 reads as CSVGSGGYEQYF.

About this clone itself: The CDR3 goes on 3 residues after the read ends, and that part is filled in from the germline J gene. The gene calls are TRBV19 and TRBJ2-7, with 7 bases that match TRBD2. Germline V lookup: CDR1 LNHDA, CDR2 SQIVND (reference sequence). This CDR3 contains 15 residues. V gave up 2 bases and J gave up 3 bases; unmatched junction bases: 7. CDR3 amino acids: CASSIYGGSSYEQYF. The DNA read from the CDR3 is TGTGCCAGTAGTATATACGGGGGGTCAAGCTACGAG.

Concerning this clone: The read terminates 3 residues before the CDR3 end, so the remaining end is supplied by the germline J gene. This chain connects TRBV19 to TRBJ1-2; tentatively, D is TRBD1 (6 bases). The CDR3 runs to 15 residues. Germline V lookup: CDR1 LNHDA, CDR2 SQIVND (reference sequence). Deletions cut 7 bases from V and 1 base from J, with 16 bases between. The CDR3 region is CASKTGLGSNYGYTF. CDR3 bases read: TGTGCCAGTAAAACAGGGCTCGGGAGTAACTATGGC. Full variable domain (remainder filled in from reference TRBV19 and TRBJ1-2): DGGITQSPKYLFRKEGQNVTLSCEQNLNHDAMYWYRQDPGQGLRLIYYSQIVNDFQKGDIAEGYSVSREKKESFPLTVTSAQKNPTAFYLCASKTGLGSNYGYTFGSGTRLTVV.

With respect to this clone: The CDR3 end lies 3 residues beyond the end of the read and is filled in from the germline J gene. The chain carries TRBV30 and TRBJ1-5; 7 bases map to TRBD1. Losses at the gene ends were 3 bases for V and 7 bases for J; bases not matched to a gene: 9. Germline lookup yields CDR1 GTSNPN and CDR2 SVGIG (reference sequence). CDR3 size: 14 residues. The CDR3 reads CAWSQGGLSQPQHF. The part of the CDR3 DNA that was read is TGTGCCTGGAGCCAGGGGGGTTTAAGCCAGCCC. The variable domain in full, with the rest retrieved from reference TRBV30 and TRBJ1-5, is SQTIHQWPATLVQPVGSPLSLECTVEGTSNPNLYWYRQAAGRGLQLLFYSVGIGQISSEVPQNLSASRPQDRQFILSSKKLLLSDSGFYLCAWSQGGLSQPQHFGDGTRLSIL.

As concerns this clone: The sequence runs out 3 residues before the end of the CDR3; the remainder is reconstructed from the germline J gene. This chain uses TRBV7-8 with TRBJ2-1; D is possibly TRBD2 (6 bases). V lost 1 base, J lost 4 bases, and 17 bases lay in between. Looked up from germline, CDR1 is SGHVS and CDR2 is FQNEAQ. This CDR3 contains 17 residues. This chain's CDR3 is CASSLERGTSKYNEQFF. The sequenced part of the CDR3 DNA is TGTGCCAGCAGCTTAGAACGGGGGACCTCGAAGTACAATGAG.

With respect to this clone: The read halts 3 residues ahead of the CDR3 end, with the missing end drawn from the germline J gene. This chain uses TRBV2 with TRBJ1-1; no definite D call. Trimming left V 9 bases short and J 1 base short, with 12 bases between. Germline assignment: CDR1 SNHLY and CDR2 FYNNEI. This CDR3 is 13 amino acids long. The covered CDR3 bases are TGTGCCAGATCGACTCAAGAGAACACTGAA. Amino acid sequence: CARSTQENTE. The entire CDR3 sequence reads CARSTQENTEAFF. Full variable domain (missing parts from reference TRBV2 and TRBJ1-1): EPEVTQTPSHQVTQMGQEVILRCVPISNHLYFYWYRQILGQKVEFLVSFYNNEISEKSEIFDDQFSVERPDGSNFTLKIRSTKLEDSAMYFCARSTQENTEAFFGQGTRLTVV.

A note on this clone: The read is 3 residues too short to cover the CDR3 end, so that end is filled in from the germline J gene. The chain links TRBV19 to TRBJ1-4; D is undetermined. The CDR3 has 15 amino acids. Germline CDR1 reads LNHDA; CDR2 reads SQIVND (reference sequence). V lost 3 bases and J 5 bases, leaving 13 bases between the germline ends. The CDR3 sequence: CASSIRAVRNEKLFF. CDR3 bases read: TGTGCCAGTAGTATTAGGGCAGTCCGAAATGAAAAA.

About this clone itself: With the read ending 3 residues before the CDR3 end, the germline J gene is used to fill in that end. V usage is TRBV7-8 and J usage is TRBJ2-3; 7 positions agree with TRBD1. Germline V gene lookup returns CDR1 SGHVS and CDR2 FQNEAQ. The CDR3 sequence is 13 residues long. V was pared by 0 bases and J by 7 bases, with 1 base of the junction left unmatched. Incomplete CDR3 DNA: TGTGCCAGCAGCTTAGCGGGACAGCATACG. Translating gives CASSLAGQHT. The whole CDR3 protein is CASSLAGQHTQYF. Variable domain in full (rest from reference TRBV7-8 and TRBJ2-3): GAGVSQSPRYKVAKRGQDVALRCDPISGHVSLFWYQQALGQGPEFLTYFQNEAQLDKSGLPSDRFFAERPEGSVSTLKIQRTQQEDSAVYLCASSLAGQHTQYFGPGTRLTVL.

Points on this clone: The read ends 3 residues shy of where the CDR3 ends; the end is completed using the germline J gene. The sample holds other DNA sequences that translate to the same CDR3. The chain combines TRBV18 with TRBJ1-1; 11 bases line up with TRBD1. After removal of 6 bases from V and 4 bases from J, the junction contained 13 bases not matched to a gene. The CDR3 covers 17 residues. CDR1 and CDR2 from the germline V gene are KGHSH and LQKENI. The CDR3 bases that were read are TGTGCCAGCTCCCCCCCGTCGGGACAGGGGGGGGGCACTGAA. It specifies CASSPPSGQGGGTE. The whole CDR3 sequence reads CASSPPSGQGGGTEAFF.

The CDR3 loop reads CAWSWTSNEQFF. Partial CDR3 DNA: TGTGCCTGGAGCTGGACTAGCAATGAG. This sequence joins TRBV30 and TRBJ2-1; 7 bases align to TRBD2. The read terminates 3 residues before the CDR3 end, so the remaining end is supplied by the germline J gene. Trimming took 3 bases from V and 6 from J; bases not matched to a gene: 2. Germline assignment: CDR1 GTSNPN and CDR2 SVGIG (reference sequence). CDR3 length: 12 amino acids.

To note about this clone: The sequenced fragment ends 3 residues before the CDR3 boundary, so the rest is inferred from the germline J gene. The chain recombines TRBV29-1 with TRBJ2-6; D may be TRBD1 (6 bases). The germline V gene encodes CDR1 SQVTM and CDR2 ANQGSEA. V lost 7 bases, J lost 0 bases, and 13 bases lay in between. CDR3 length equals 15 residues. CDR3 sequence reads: CSADVQGSGANVLTF. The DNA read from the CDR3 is TGCAGCGCTGACGTACAGGGCTCTGGGGCCAACGTC.

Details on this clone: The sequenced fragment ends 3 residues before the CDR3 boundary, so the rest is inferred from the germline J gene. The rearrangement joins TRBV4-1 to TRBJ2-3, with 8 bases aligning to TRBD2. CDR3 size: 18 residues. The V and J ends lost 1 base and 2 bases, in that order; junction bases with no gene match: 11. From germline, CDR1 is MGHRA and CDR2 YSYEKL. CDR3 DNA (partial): TGCGCCAGCAGCCAAGCTTTTGGAGGACTAGCAGACACAGATACG. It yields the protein CASSQAFGGLADTDT. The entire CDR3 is CASSQAFGGLADTDTQYF.

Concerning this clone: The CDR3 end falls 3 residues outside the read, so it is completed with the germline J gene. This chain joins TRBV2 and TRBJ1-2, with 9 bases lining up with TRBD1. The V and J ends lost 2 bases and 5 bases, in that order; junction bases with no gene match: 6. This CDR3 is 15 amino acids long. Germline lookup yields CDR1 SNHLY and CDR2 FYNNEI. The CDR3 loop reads CASSEYEQGAYGYTF. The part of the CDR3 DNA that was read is TGTGCCAGCAGTGAATATGAACAGGGGGCTTATGGC.

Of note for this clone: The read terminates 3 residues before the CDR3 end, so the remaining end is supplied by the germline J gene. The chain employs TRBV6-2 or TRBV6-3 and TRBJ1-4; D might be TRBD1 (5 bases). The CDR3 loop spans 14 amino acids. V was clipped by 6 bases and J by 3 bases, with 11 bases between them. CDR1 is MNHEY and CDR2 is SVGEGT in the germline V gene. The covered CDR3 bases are TGTGCCAGCAGCGACAGAGCGTCTAATGAAAAA. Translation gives CASSDRASNEK. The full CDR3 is CASSDRASNEKLFF.

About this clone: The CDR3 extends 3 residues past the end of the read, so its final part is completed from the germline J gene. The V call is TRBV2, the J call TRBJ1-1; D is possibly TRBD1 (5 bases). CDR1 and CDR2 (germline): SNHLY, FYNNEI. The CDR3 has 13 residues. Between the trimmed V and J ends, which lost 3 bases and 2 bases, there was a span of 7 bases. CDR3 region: CASSEGLNTEAFF. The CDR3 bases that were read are TGTGCCAGCAGTGAGGGGCTAAACACTGAA.

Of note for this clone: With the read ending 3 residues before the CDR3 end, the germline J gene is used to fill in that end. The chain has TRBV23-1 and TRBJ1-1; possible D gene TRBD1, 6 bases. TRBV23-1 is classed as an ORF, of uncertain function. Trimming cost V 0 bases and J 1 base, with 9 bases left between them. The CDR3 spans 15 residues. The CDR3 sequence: CASSQSGHPNTEAFF. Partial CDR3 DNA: TGCGCCAGCAGTCAATCGGGACACCCGAACACTGAA.

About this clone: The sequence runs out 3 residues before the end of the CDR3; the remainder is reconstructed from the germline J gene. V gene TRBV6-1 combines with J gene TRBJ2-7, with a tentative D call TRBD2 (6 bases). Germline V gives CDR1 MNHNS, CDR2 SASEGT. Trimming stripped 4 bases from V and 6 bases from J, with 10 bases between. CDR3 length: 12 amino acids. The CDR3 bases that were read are TGTGCCAGCAGTGCACTAGCCGGCGAG. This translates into CASSALAGE. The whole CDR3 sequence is CASSALAGEQYF.

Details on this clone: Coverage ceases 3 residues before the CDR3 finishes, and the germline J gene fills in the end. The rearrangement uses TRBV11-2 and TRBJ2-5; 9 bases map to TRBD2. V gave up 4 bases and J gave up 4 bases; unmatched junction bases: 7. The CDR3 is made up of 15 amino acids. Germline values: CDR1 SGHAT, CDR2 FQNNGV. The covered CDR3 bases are TGTGCCAGCAGCTCCTGGACTAGCGTCGCAGAGACC. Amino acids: CASSSWTSVAET. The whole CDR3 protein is CASSSWTSVAETQYF.